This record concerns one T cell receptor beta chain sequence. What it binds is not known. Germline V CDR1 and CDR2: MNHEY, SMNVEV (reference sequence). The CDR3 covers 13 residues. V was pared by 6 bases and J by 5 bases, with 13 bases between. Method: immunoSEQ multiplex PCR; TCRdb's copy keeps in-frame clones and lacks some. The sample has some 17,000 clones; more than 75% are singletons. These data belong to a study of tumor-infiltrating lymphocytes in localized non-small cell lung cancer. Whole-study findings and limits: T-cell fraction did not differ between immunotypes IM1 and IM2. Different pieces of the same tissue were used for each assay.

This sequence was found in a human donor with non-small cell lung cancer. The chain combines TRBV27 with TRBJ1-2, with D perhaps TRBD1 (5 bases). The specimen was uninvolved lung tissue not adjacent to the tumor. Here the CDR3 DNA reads TGTGCCAGCAGGTCTGACAGACTATATGGCTACACCTTC. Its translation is CASRSDRLYGYTF.